Described below is a single TCR beta chain sequence and its context. In the authors' methods: Reference gene primer amplification in the assay estimated nucleated cell counts. The table came from immunoSEQ multiplex PCR; TCRdb's copy has only in-frame clones and leaves some out. V and J calls plus clone size are reproduced from that table; the DNA served to infer D and trimming. The table lists about 190,000 clones, 70% to 90% of them singletons. The data originate from a study of blood T cell repertoires in COVID-19. Study background: The United States, Italy and Spain provided the acute and convalescent COVID-19 samples.

Per germline, CDR1 MNHEY and CDR2 SVGEGT. Losses at the gene ends were 2 bases for V and 2 bases for J; bases not matched to a gene: 5. The CDR3 spans 16 residues. The receptor comes from a woman aged 65 to 85 with active or convalescent COVID-19. This chain connects TRBV6-2 or TRBV6-3 to TRBJ2-7; 11 bases align to TRBD2. The specimen was peripheral blood. CDR3 DNA: TGTGCCAGCAGTTACACTAGCGGGAGCGCAGCCTACGAGCAGTACTTC. This gives the protein CASSYTSGSAAYEQYF.